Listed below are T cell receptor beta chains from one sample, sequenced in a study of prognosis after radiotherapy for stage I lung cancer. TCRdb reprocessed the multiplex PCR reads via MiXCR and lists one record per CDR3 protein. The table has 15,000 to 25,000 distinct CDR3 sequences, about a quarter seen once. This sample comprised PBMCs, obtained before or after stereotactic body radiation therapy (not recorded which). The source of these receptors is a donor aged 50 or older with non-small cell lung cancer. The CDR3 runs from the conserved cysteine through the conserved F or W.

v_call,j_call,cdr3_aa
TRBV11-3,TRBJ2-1,CASSRWDREGEQFF
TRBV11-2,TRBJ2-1,CASSSGPGNEQFF
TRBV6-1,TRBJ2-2,CASIPPEGDTGELFF
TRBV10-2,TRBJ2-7,CASSGLAGLYEQYF
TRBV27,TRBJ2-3,CASSLTRDTKYF
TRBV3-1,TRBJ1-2,CASSQSRSGYTF
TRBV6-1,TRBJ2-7,CASSAGTDQYF
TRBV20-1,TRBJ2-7,CSAADNWGYEQYF
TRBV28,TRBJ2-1,CASSLGLANNEQFF
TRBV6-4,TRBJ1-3,CASSVRGNTIYF
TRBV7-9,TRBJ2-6,CASSQRFGVGASGANVLTF
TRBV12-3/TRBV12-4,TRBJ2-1,CASSLGDREVSRRPYNEQFF
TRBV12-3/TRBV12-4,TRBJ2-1,CASIQIRRSSYNEQFF
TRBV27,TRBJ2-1,CVSGTRSSYNEQFF
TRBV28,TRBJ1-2,CASSFTGGSGGYTF
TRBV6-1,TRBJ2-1,CASSRTSGWNEQFF
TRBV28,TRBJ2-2,CAYRDRGRGELFF
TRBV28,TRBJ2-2,CASSFGYTGELFF
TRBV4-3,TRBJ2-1,CASSPDSFSYNEQFF
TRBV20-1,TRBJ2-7,CSVTSGRGAYEQYF
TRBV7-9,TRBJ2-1,CASSPEAGAGGEQFF
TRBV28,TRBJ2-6,CASSDSGANVLTF
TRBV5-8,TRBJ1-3,CASSLQGKSGNTIYF
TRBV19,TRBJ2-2,CASTETPEATGELFF
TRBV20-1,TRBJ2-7,CSAQGTSDYEQYF
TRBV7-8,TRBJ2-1,CASSFWTVSYNEQFF
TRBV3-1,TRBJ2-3,CASSQGTSSTDTQYF
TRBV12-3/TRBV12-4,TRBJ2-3,CASSLVRASGLDTQYF
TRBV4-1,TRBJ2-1,CASSQETGVPSNEQFF
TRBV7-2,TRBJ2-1,CASSPAGLAYDEQLF
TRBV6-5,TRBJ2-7,CASSYGTSESSYEQYF
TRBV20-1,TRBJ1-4,CSARVGQGEGKLFF
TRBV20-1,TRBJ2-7,CSARGPGLAGVQYF
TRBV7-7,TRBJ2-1,CASSASGTNNEQFF
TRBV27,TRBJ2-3,CASSLETGGITDTQYF
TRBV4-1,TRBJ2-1,CASSQVFSGSYNEQFF
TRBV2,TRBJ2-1,CASSVMSYNEQFF
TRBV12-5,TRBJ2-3,CASPLGERGLTDTQYF
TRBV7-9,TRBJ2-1,CASSLDSTRRHEQFF
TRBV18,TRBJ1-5,CASSPQGSQQPQHF
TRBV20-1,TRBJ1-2,CSSREGNRSLHGYTF
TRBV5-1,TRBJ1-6,CASSSLPGQGNSPLHF
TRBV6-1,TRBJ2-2,CASSPTSGRTGELFF